Sequencing of this T cell receptor beta chain was carried out in a study of cytomegalovirus exposure and HLA in healthy donors. Study results and caveats: Most CMV-associated TCR beta chains appeared HLA-restricted in a later analysis.

With 60 Vbeta and 13 Jbeta primers, the PCR was carried out. Sequencing used immunoSEQ multiplex PCR; TCRdb keeps in-frame clones, though not all of them. The data contain 250,000 to 300,000 clones, about 93% of them seen just once; the ten biggest clones take up roughly 1.5%. This clone was detected only once. Its cognate antigen is unknown. Sequencing was performed on PBMCs. The receptor's source is a girl under 10 years old in good health and CMV-seronegative.

CDR3 residues: CASSLGQSLYNEQFF. Written as DNA, the CDR3 is TGCGCCAGCAGCTTGGGACAGAGCCTCTACAATGAGCAGTTCTTC. The J gene is TRBJ2-1, the V gene TRBV5-1; tentative D call: TRBD1 (5 bases). V lost 0 bases and J lost 3, with 10 bases in between. CDR1 is SGHRS, CDR2 YFSETQ, per germline. This CDR3 comprises 15 residues.